This TCR beta chain was documented in a study of somatic mutations in cytotoxic T cells in rheumatoid arthritis. Sequencing used immunoSEQ multiplex PCR; TCRdb keeps in-frame clones, though not all of them. The repertoire holds 1,400 or so clones, with roughly 86% as singletons. The sequenced sample consisted of CD8+ T cells sorted from blood. This sequence originates from a woman in her seventies with rheumatoid arthritis.

This chain's CDR3 is CASSRPLRLLRSYNSPLHF. CDR3 nucleotide sequence: TGTGCCAGCAGCCGCCCTCTGAGACTACTGAGGTCCTATAATTCACCCCTCCACTTT. The V and J genes are TRBV5-8 and TRBJ1-6; D remains unclear. Germline CDR1 SGHTS, CDR2 YDEGEE. Trimming cost V 4 bases and J 1 base, with 21 bases left between them. CDR3 length: 19 residues.